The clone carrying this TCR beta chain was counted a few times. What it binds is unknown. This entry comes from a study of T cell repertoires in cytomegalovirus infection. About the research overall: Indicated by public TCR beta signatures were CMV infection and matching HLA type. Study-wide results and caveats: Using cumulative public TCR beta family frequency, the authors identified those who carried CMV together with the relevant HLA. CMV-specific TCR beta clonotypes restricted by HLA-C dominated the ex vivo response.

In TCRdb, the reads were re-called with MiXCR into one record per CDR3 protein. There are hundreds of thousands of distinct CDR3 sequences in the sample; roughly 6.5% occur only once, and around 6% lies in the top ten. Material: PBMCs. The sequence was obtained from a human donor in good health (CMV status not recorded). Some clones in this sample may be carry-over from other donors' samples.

As DNA, the CDR3 is TGCAGCGTTGAAGACAGATCCTACGAGCAGTACTTC. Its protein product is CSVEDRSYEQYF. The J gene is TRBJ2-7, the V gene TRBV29-1; D not certain. CDR1 is SQVTM, CDR2 ANQGSEA, per germline. The CDR3 sequence is 12 residues long. Trimming removed 0 bases from V and 1 base from J, with 4 bases in between.